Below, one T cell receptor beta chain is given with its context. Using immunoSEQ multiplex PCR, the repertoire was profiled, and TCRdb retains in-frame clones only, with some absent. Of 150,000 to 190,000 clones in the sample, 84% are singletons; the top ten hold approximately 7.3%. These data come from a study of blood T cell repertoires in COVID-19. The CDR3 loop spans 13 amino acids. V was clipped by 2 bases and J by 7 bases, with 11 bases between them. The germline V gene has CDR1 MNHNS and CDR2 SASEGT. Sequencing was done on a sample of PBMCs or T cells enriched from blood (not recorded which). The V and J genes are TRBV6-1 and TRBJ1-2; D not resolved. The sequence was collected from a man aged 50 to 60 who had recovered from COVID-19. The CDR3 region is CASSEKGEGGYTF. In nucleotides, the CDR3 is TGTGCCAGCAGTGAAAAGGGTGAGGGTGGCTACACCTTC.